Sequencing of this TCR beta chain was carried out in a study of cytomegalovirus exposure and HLA in healthy donors. Looking at the study overall: In a previous analysis, 110 million or so unique TCR beta sequences were found from 170 million or so T cells. Points from the study as a whole: Later, an analysis showed that TCR beta chains associated with HLA were more clonally expanded than others that were equally common.

There were likely unrecorded immune exposures, though donors were nominally healthy when sampled. Trimming took off 5 bases at V and 2 bases at J, with 14 bases between the two ends. This CDR3 comprises 15 residues. Germline-derived CDR1 and CDR2 are LGHNA and YSLEER. As concerns this clone: Its antigen is unknown.

PCR employed 60 Vbeta and 13 Jbeta primers. TCRdb keeps only in-frame clones here, not all; method: immunoSEQ multiplex PCR. The sample includes roughly 200,000 clones, around 88% of them seen just once. Sequencing was done on a sample of PBMCs. V is TRBV4-3 and J is TRBJ2-3; perhaps TRBD2 as D (6 bases). The clonotype was recovered from a woman aged 18-29 years in good health and CMV-seronegative. CDR3 protein: CASSKTSSDTDTQYF. The CDR3 coding sequence is TGCGCCAGCAGCAAGACTAGTAGCGACACAGATACGCAGTATTTT.